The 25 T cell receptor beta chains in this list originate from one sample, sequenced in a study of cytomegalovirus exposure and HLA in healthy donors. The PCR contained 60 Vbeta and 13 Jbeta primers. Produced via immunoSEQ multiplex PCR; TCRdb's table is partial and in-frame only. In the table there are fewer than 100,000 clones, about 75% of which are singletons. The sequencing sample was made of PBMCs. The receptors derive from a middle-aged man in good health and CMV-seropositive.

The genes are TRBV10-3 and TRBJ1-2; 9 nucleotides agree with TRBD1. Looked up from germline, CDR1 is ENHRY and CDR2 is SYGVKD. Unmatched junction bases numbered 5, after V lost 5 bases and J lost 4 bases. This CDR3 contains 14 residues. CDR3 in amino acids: CAISSGQGSYGYTF. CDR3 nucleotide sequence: TGTGCCATCAGTTCCGGACAGGGGAGCTATGGCTACACCTTC.

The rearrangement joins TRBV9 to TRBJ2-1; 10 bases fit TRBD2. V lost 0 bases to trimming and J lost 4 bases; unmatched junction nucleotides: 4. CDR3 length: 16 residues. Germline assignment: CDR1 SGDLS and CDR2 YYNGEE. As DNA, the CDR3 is TGTGCCAGCAGCGTAGCTGCTAGCGGGGGATACAATGAGCAGTTCTTC. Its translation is CASSVAASGGYNEQFF. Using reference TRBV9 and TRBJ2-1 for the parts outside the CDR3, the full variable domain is DSGVTQTPKHLITATGQRVTLRCSPRSGDLSVYWYQQSLDQGLQFLIQYYNGEERAKGNILERFSAQQFPDLHSELNLSSLELGDSALYFCASSVAASGGYNEQFFGPGTRLTVL.

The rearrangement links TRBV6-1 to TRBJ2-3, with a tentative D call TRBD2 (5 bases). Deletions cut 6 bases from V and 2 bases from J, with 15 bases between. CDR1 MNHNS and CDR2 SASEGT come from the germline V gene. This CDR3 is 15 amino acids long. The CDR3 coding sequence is TGTGCCAGCAGCTTCAGGAGCGGCGACACAGATACGCAGTATTTT. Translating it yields CASSFRSGDTDTQYF.

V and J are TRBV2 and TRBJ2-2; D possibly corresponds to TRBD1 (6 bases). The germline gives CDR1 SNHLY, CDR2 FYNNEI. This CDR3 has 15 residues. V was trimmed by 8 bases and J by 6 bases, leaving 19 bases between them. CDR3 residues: CASQGAGEGAGELFF. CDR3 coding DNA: TGTGCCAGCCAGGGCGCAGGGGAAGGGGCCGGGGAGCTGTTTTTT.

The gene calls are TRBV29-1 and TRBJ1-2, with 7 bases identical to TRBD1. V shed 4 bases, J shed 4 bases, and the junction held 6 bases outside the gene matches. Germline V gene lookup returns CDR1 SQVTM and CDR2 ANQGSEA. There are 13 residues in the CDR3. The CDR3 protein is CSVGGGSVYGYTF. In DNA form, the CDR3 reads TGCAGCGTTGGAGGGGGCAGTGTCTATGGCTACACCTTC.

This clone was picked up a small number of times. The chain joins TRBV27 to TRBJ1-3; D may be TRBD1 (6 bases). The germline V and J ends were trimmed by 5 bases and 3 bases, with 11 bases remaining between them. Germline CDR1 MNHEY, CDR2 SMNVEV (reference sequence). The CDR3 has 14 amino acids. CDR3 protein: CASSQNRVGNTIYF. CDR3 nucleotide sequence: TGTGCCAGCAGTCAGAACAGGGTTGGAAACACCATATATTTT.

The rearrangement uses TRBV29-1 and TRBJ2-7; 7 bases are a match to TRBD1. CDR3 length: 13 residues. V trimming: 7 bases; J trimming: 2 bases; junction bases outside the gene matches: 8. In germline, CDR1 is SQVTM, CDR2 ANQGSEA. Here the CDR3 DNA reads TGCAGCGGCGCGACAGGGCCCACCTACGAGCAGTACTTC. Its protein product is CSGATGPTYEQYF.

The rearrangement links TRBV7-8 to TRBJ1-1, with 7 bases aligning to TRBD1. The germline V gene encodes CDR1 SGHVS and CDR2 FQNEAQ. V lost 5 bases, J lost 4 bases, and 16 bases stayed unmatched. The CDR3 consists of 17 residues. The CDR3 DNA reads TGTGCCAGCAGCCTACGACAGGGAACAGAGGCATCCACTGAAGCTTTCTTT. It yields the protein CASSLRQGTEASTEAFF. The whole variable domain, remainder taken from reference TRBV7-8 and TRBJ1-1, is GAGVSQSPRYKVAKRGQDVALRCDPISGHVSLFWYQQALGQGPEFLTYFQNEAQLDKSGLPSDRFFAERPEGSVSTLKIQRTQQEDSAVYLCASSLRQGTEASTEAFFGQGTRLTVV.

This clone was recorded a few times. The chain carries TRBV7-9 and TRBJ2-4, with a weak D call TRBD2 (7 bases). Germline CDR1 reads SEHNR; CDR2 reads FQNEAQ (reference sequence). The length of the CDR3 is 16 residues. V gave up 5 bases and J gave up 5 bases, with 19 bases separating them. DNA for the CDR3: TGTGCCAGCAGCCCTCCGGGGGCTAGCGGCCAAAACATTCAGTACTTC. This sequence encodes CASSPPGASGQNIQYF.

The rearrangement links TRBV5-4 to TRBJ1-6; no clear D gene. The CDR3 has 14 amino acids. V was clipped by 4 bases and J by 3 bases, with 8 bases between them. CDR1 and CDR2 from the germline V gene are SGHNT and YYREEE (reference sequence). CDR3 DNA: TGTGCCAGCAGCCTGAACGGCTATAATTCACCCCTCCACTTT. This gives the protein CASSLNGYNSPLHF.

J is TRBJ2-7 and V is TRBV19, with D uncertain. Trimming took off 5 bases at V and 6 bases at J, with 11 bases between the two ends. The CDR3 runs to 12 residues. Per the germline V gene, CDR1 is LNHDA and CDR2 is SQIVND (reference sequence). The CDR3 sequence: CASSPPAGEQYF. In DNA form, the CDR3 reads TGTGCCAGTAGTCCCCCCGCCGGCGAGCAGTACTTC.

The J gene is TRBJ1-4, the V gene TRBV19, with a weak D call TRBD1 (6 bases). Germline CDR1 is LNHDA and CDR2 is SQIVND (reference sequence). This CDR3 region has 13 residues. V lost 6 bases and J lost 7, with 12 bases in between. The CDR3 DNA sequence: TGTGCCAGTAGGTCCAGGGGTGGTGAAAAACTGTTTTTT. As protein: CASRSRGGEKLFF.

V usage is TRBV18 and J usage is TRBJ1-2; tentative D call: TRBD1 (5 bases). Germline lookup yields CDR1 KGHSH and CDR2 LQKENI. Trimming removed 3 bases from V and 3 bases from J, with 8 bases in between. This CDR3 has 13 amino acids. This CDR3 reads CASSPDSYYGYTF. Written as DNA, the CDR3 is TGTGCCAGCTCACCCGACAGTTACTATGGCTACACCTTC.

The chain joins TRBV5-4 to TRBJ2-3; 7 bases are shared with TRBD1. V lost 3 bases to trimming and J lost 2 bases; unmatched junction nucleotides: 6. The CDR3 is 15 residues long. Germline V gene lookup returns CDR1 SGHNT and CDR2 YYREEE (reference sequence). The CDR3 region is CASSWGQKLTDTQYF. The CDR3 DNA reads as TGTGCCAGCAGCTGGGGACAGAAACTCACAGATACGCAGTATTTT.

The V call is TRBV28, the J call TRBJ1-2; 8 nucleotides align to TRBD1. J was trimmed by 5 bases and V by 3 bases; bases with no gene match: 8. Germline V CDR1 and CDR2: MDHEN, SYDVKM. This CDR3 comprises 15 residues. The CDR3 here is CASSLGTGLTYGYTF. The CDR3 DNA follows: TGTGCCAGCAGTTTGGGGACAGGTCTGACTTATGGCTACACCTTC.

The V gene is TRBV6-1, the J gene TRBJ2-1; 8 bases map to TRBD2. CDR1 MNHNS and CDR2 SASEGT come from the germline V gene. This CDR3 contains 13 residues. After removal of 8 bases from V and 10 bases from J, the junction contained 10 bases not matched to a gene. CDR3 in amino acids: CASGLGPSGEQFF. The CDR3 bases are TGTGCCAGCGGGCTGGGGCCTAGCGGGGAGCAGTTCTTC.

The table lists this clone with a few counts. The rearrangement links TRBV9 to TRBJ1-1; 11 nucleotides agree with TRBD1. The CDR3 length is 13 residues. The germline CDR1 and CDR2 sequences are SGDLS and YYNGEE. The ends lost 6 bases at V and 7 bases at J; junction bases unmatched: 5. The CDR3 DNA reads TGTGCCAGCAACAGGGGGACAGGGGGTGAAGCTTTCTTT. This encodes CASNRGTGGEAFF.

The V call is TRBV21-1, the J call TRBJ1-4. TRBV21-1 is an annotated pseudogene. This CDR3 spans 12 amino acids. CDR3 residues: CASSKVSEKLFF. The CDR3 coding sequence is TGTGCCAGCAGCAAAGTGTCGGAAAAACTGTTTTTT.

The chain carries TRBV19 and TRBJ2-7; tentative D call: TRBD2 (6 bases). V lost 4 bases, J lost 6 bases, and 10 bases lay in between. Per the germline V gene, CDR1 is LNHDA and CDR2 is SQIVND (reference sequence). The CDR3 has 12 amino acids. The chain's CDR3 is CASSTQGGEQYF. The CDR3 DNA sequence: TGTGCCAGTAGTACGCAGGGAGGCGAGCAGTACTTC.

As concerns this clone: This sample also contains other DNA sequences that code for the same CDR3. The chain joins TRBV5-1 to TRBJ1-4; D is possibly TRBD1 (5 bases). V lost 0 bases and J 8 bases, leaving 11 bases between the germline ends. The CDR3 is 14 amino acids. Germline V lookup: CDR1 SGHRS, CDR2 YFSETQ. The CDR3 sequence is CASSLVGLREKLFF. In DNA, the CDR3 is TGCGCCAGCAGCTTGGTGGGACTGAGGGAAAAACTGTTTTTT.

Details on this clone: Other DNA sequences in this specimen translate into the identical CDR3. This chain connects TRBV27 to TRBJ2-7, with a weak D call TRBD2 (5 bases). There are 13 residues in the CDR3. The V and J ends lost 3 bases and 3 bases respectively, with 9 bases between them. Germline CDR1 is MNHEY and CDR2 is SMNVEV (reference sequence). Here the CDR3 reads CASSLTSGYEQYF. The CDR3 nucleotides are TGTGCCAGCAGTTTGACCAGCGGCTACGAGCAGTACTTC.

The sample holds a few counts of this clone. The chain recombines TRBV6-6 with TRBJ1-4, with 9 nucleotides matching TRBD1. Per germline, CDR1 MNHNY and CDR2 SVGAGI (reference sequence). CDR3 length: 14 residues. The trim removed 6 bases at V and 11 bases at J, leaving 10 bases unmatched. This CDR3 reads CASRPGQGMRKLFF. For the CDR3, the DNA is TGTGCCAGCAGGCCGGGACAGGGTATGAGGAAACTGTTTTTT.

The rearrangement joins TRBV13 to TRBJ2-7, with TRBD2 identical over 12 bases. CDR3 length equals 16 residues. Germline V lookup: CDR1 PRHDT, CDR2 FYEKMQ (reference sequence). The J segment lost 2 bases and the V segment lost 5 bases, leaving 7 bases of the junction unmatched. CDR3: CASSPLGTSGPYEQYF. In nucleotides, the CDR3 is TGTGCCAGCAGCCCCCTCGGGACTAGCGGGCCCTACGAGCAGTACTTC.

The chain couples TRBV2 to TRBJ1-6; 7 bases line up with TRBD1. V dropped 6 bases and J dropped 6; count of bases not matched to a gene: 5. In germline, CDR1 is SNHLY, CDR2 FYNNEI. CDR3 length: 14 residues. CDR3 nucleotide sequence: TGTGCCAGCAGGGTTACAGGGGTTAATTCACCCCTCCACTTT. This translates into CASRVTGVNSPLHF.

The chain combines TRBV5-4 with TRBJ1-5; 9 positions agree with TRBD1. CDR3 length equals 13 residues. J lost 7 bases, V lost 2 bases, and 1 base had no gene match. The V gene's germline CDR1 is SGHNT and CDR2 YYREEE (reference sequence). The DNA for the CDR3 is TGTGCCAGCAGCTTTGGGACAGGGCAGCCCCAGCATTTT. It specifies CASSFGTGQPQHF.